Sequencing of this T cell receptor (beta chain) was carried out in a study of blood T cell repertoires in COVID-19. Study as a whole: Some COVID-19 samples were acute and others convalescent; all came from the United States, Italy and Spain. The cDNA or gDNA used as material had been derived from T cells, B-cell-depleted T cells, or PBMCs.

Per the study methods: For nucleated cells, counts were estimated from reference gene primer amplification. Profiling relied on immunoSEQ multiplex PCR, and the TCRdb table lists in-frame clones only, not all of them. D and trimming come from the DNA, and the V and J calls and clone size come from that table. Found here are roughly 15,000 clones, around 88% of them singletons; the top ten hold approximately 15%. Sequencing used peripheral blood. The sequence was obtained from a human donor with active COVID-19. The donor label of this sample is uncertain.

CDR3 sequence reads: CASSLGDRDTNEQFF. The CDR3 DNA follows: TGTGCCAGCAGTTTAGGGGATAGGGACACCAATGAGCAGTTCTTC. V is TRBV28 and J is TRBJ2-1, with a possible D match to TRBD1 (6 bases). The V and J ends lost 2 bases and 6 bases respectively, with 14 bases between them. The CDR3 length is 15 residues. Germline assignment: CDR1 MDHEN and CDR2 SYDVKM.